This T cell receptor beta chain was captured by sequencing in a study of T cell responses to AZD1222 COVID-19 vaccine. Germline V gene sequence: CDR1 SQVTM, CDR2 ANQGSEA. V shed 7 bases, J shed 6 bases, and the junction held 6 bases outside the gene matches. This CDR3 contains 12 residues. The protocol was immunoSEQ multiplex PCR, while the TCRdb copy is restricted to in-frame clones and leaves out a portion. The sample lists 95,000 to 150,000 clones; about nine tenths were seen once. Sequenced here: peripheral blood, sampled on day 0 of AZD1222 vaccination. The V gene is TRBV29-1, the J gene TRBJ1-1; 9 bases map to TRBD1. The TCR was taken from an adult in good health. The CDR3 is CSALTGGAEAFF. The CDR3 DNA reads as TGCAGCGCCCTGACAGGGGGTGCTGAAGCTTTCTTT.